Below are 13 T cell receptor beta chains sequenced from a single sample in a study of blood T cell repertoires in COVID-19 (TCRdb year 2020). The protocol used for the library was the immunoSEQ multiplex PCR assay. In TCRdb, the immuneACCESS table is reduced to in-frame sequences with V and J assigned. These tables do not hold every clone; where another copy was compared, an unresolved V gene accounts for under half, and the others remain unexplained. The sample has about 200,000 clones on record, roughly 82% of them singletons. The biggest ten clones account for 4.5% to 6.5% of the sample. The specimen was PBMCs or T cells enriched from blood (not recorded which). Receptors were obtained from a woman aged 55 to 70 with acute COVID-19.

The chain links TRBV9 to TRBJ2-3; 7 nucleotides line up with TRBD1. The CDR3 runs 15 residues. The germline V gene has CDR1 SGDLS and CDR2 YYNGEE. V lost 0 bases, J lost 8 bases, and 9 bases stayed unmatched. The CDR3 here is CASSVVPRDSGTQYF. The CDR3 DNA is TGTGCCAGCAGCGTAGTACCTAGGGACAGCGGTACGCAGTATTTT.

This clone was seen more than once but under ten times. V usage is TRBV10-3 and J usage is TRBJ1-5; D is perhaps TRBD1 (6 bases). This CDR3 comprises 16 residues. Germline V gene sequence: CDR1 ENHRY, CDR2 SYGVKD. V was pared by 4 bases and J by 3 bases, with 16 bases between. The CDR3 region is CAISGTVLGINQPQHF. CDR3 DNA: TGTGCCATCAGTGGGACAGTGCTGGGTATCAATCAGCCCCAGCATTTT.

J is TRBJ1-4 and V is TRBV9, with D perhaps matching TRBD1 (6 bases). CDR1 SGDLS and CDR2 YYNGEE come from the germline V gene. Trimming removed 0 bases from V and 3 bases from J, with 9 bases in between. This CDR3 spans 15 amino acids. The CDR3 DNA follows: TGTGCCAGCAGCGTAGGAGGACAGTCTAATGAAAAACTGTTTTTT. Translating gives CASSVGGQSNEKLFF.

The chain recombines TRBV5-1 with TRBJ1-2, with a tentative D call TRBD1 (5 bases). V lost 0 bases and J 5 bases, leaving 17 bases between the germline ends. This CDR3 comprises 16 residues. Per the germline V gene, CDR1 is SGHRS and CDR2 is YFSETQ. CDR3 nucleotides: TGCGCCAGCAGCTTGGCCCGGGGGAGCGGCGGTTATGGCTACACCTTC. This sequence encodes CASSLARGSGGYGYTF. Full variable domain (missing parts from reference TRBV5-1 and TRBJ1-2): KAGVTQTPRYLIKTRGQQVTLSCSPISGHRSVSWYQQTPGQGLQFLFEYFSETQRNKGNFPGRFSGRQFSNSRSEMNVSTLELGDSALYLCASSLARGSGGYGYTFGSGTRLTVV.

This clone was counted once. In DNA, the CDR3 is TGTGCCAGCAGCCAAGATTCGACTAGCGGAGTAATCGCCACAGATACGCAGTATTTT. Its translation: CASSQDSTSGVIATDTQYF. This chain uses TRBV4-2 with TRBJ2-3, with 9 bases identical to TRBD2. Germline CDR1 and CDR2: LGHNA and YNFKEQ. This CDR3 spans 19 amino acids. V shed 0 bases, J shed 2 bases, and the junction held 12 bases outside the gene matches.

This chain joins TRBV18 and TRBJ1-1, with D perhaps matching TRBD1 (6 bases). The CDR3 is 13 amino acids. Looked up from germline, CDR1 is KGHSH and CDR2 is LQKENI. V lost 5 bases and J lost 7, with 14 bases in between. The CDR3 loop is CASSSDRENEAFF. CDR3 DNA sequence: TGTGCCAGCTCATCGGACAGAGAGAATGAAGCTTTCTTT.

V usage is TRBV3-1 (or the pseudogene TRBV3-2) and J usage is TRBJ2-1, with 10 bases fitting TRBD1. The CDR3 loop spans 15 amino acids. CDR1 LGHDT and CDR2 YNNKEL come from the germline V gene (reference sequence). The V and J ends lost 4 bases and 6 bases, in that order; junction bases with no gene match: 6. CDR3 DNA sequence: TGTGCCAGCAGCCTAGGGGGGACAGGGGTCAATGAGCAGTTCTTC. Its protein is CASSLGGTGVNEQFF.

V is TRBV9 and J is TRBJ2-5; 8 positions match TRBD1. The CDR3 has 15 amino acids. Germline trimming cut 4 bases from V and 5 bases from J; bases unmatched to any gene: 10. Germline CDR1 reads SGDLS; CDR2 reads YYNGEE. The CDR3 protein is CASSPQGAMRETQYF. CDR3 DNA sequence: TGTGCCAGCAGCCCCCAGGGGGCAATGCGGGAGACCCAGTACTTC. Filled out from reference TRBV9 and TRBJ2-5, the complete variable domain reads DSGVTQTPKHLITATGQRVTLRCSPRSGDLSVYWYQQSLDQGLQFLIQYYNGEERAKGNILERFSAQQFPDLHSELNLSSLELGDSALYFCASSPQGAMRETQYFGPGTRLLVL.

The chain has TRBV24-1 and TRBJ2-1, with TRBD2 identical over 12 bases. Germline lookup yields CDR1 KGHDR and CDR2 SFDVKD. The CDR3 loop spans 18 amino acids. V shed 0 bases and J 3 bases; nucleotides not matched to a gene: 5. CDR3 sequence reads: CATSDLGTSGSYYNEQFF. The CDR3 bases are TGTGCCACCAGTGATTTGGGGACTAGCGGGTCCTACTACAATGAGCAGTTCTTC.

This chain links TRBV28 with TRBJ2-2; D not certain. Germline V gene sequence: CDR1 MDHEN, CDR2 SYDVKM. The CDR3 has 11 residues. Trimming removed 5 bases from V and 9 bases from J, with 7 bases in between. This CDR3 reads CASSPLRELFF. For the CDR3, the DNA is TGTGCCAGCAGTCCCCTCCGGGAGCTGTTTTTT.

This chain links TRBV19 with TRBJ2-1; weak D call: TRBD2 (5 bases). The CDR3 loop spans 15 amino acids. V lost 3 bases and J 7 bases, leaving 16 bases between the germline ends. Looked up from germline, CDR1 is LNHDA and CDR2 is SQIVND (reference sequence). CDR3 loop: CASSIRDPPGNEQFF. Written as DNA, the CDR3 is TGTGCCAGTAGTATTAGAGATCCACCGGGGAATGAGCAGTTCTTC.

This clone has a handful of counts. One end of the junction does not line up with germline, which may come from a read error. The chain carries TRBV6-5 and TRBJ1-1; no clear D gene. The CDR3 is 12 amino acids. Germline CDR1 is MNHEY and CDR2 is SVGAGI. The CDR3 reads CAVARGGLEVFF. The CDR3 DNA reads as TGTGCCGTTGCTCGGGGAGGTCTCGAAGTTTTCTTT.

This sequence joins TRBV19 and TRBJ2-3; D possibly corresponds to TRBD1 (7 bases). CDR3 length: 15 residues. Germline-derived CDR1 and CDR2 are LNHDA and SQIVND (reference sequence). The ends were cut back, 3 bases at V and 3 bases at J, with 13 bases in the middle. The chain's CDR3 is CASSIVAGGTDTQYF. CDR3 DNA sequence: TGTGCCAGTAGTATCGTCGCAGGGGGGACAGATACGCAGTATTTT.